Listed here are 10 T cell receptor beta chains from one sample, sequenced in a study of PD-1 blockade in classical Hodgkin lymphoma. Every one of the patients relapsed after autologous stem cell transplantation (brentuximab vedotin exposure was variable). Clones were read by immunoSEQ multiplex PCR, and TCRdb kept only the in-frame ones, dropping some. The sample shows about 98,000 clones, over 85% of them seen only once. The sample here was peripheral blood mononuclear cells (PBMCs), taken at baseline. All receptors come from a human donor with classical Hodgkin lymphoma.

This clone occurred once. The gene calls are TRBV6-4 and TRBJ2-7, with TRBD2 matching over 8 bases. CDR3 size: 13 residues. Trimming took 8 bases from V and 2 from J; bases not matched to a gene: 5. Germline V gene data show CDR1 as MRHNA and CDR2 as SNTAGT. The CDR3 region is CASLREGTYEQYF. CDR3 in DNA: TGTGCCAGCCTACGGGAGGGTACCTACGAGCAGTACTTC.

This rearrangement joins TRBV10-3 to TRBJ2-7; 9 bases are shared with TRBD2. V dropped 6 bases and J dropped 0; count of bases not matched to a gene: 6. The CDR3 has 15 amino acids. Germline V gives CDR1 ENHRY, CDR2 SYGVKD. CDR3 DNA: TGTGCCATCAGGGAGAGACTAGCGGCCTCCTACGAGCAGTACTTC. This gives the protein CAIRERLAASYEQYF.

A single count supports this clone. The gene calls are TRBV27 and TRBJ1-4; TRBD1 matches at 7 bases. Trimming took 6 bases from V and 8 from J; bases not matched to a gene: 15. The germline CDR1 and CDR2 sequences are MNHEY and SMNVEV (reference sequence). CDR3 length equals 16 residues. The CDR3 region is CASSPMETGKREKLFF. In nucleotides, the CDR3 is TGTGCCAGCAGCCCTATGGAGACAGGGAAGAGAGAAAAACTGTTTTTT.

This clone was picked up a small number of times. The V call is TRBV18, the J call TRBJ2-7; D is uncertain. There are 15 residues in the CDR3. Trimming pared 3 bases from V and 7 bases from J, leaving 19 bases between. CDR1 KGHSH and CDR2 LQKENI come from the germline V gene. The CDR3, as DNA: TGTGCCAGCTCACCTCTCTTAGACCCGATGGGGGAGCAGTACTTC. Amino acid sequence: CASSPLLDPMGEQYF.

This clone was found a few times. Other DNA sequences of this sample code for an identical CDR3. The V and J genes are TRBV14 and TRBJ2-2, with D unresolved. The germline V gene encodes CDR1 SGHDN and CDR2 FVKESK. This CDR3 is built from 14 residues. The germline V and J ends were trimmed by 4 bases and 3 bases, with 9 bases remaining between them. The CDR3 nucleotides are TGTGCCAGCAGCCCACTACGGGACACCGGGGAGCTGTTTTTT. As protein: CASSPLRDTGELFF. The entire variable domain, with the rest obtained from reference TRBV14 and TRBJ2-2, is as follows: EAGVTQFPSHSVIEKGQTVTLRCDPISGHDNLYWYRRVMGKEIKFLLHFVKESKQDESGMPNNRFLAERTGGTYSTLKVQPAELEDSGVYFCASSPLRDTGELFFGEGSRLTVL.

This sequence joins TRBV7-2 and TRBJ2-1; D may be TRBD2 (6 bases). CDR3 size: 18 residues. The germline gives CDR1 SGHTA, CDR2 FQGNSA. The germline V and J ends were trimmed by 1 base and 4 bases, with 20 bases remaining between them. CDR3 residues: CASSLVPAGFGMYNEQFF. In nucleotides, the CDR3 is TGTGCCAGCAGCTTAGTCCCTGCGGGATTTGGAATGTACAATGAGCAGTTCTTC.

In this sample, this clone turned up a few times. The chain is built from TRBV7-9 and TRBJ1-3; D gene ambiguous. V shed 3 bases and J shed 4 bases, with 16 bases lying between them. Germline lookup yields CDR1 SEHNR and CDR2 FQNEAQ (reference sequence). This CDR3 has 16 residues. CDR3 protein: CASSFGLSRSGNTIYF. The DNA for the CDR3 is TGTGCCAGCAGCTTCGGTTTGAGCAGGTCAGGAAACACCATATATTTT.

CDR3 loop: CASSLEAGRYNEQFF. The CDR3 nucleotides read TGCGCCAGCAGCTTGGAGGCAGGGAGGTACAATGAGCAGTTCTTC. The chain links TRBV5-1 to TRBJ2-1; the D gene is possibly TRBD2 (6 bases). Germline assignment: CDR1 SGHRS and CDR2 YFSETQ. The CDR3 spans 15 residues. V lost 0 bases to trimming and J lost 4 bases, with 11 bases between them. The complete variable domain, with remaining parts taken from reference TRBV5-1 and TRBJ2-1, reads KAGVTQTPRYLIKTRGQQVTLSCSPISGHRSVSWYQQTPGQGLQFLFEYFSETQRNKGNFPGRFSGRQFSNSRSEMNVSTLELGDSALYLCASSLEAGRYNEQFFGPGTRLTVL.

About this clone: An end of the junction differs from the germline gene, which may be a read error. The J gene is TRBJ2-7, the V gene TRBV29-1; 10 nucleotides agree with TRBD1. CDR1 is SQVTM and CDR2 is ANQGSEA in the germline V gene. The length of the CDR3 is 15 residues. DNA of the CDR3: TGCAGCGTTAAAGACAGGGGGCGAGACTCCTACGAGCAGTACTTC. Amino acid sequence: CSVKDRGRDSYEQYF.

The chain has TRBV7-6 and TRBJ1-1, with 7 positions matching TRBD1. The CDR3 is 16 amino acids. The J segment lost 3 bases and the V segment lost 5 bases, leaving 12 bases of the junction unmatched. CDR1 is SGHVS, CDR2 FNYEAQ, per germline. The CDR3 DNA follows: TGTGCCAGCAGCCCCGTGTTCGACAGGGTCGACACTGAAGCTTTCTTT. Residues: CASSPVFDRVDTEAFF.